The sequence of this T cell receptor (beta chain) was determined in a study of T cell changes during pregnancy in multiple sclerosis. TCRdb's table, derived via immunoSEQ multiplex PCR, lists solely in-frame clones and lacks some. Of some 40,000 clones listed, 93% are singletons. The CDR3 contains 14 residues. CDR1 and CDR2 (germline): SQVTM, ANQGSEA. V lost 7 bases and J lost 2; bases outside the gene matches: 9. The source was CD4+ T cells from peripheral blood mononuclear cells, collected in the first trimester of pregnancy. This clonotype was sampled from a female donor with multiple sclerosis, enrolled in a pregnancy study. J is TRBJ2-5 and V is TRBV29-1, with 8 bases identical to TRBD1. The CDR3 region is CSAAGTGGQETQYF. The DNA for the CDR3 is TGCAGCGCCGCAGGAACAGGGGGACAAGAGACCCAGTACTTC.